This T cell receptor (beta chain) was documented in a study of T cell responses to AZD1222 COVID-19 vaccine. The ends were cut back, 5 bases at V and 8 bases at J, with 12 bases in the middle. Looked up from germline, CDR1 is SGHDN and CDR2 is FVKESK. The CDR3 is 12 residues long. Some clones are missing from TCRdb's copy, which holds only in-frame ones; the method was immunoSEQ multiplex PCR. The data show about 70,000 clones, 83% seen once. V gene TRBV14 combines with J gene TRBJ1-2; no clear D gene. The specimen comprised peripheral blood, sampled 28 days after the second AZD1222 dose. The TCR originated in an adult who received the AZD1222 COVID-19 vaccine. As DNA, the CDR3 is TGTGCCAGCAGCGACCGGGAGTGGGGCTACACCTTC. Residues: CASSDREWGYTF.